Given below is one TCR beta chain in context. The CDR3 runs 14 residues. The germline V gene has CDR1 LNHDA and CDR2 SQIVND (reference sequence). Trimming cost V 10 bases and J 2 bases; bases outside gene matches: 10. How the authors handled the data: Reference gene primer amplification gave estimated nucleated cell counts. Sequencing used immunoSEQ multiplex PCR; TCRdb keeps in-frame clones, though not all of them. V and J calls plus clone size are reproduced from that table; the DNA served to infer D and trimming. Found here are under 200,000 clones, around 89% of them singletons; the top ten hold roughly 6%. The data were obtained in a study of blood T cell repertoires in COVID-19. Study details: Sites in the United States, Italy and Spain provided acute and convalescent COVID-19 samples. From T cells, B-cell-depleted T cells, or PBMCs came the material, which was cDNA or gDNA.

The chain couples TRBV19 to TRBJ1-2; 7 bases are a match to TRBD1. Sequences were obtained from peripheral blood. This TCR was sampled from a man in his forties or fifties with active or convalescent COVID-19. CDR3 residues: CATKSTGRNYGYTF. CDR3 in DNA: TGTGCCACAAAATCGACAGGGAGGAACTATGGCTACACCTTC.